This T cell receptor beta chain was retrieved from a study of OX40 agonist ivuxolimab in advanced cancers. Concerning the study at large: Ivuxolimab was an agonistic, fully human IgG2 monoclonal antibody directed against OX40 (CD134), a costimulatory receptor. The paper reports the monotherapy dose-escalation portion (N of about 54 patients) of the phase I ivuxolimab trial. Intravenous ivuxolimab was administered to patients every 2 weeks at six dose levels: 0.01, 0.1, 0.3, 1.5, 3 and 10 mg/kg. Patients were allowed to have had prior anti-PD-1, anti-PD-L1 or anti-CTLA-4 therapy, and 40% to 45% of the dose-escalation patients had previously received checkpoint inhibitors. Partial responses occurred in three dose-escalation patients, of whom one had hepatocellular carcinoma and two had cutaneous melanoma. The purpose of peripheral TCRbeta sequencing was to test whether ivuxolimab changed TCR sequence diversity and led to clonal T-cell expansion. In the dose-escalation cohort, more than 80% of patients were male, and the mean age was approximately 60 years with a range of about 20 to 80. Among the roughly 50 dose-escalation patients, some 19 had hepatocellular carcinoma, approximately 15 melanoma, 9 renal cell carcinoma and 9 head and neck cancer. The research as a whole found: Low levels of normalized T-cell clonal expansion were also seen in some patients who did not respond. After ivuxolimab, CD8+ T cells had more expanded clones than CD4+ T cells on average. At doses of 0.1 to 3.0 mg/kg, clonal expansion of both CD4+ and CD8+ T cells in blood was seen between baseline and week 6. In the 0.1-3.0 mg/kg groups, partial responders had among the lowest normalized peripheral clonal expansion, particularly in CD8+ T cells. Which antigens the clonally expanded peripheral T cells were specific for was not determined.

Genomic DNA was extracted from sorted cells for sequencing of the TCRbeta CDR3 region. TCRbeta CDR3 regions were sequenced using the immunoSEQ Assay. TCRdb mirrors the immuneACCESS table, restricted to in-frame sequences. Some clones are absent from its copies; in checked studies, under half trace to an unresolved V gene, and the reason for the others is unknown. The sample includes tens of thousands of clones, with 70% to 90% observed a single time. The top ten clones comprise approximately 5.5% of the sample. V and J are truncated by 5 bases and 3 bases respectively, leaving an intervening sequence of 17 bases. The germline V gene encodes CDR1 SGHTA and CDR2 FQGNSA. The CDR3 runs 16 amino acids, cysteine and phenylalanine included. Of all the DNA, just the CDR3 is kept, 48 bases in frame from base 1. A remark on this clone: It lacks a known antigen. Base qualities are not at hand, and no much larger clone is one base apart.

Patients with a history of autoimmune disease or receiving systemic immunosuppression were excluded from the trial. Peripheral blood for TCR sequencing was drawn from every dose cohort at baseline, at cycle 4 day 1 and at cycle 7 day 1. Samples came from an open-label, multicenter, first-in-human phase I dose-escalation trial of ivuxolimab. The trial enrolled adults with locally advanced or metastatic head and neck squamous cell, hepatocellular, melanoma or renal cell carcinoma. Before TCR sequencing, CD4+ and CD8+ T cells were separately sorted from peripheral blood. The starting material was CD4+ or CD8+ T cells sorted from blood, obtained in a trial of the OX40 agonist ivuxolimab. The receptor's source is an adult with an advanced solid tumor such as melanoma, head and neck, liver or kidney cancer. The rearranged segments are TRBV7-2 and TRBJ1-3; no confident D gene assignment can be made. For the CDR3, the sequence is CASSNARNPFGNTIYF. The DNA sequence is TGTGCCAGCAGCAACGCACGGAACCCCTTTGGAAACACCATATATTTT. The full variable domain, with segments outside the CDR3 supplied by the reference TRBV7-2 and TRBJ1-3 proteins, appears as GAGVSQSPSNKVTEKGKDVELRCDPISGHTALYWYRQSLGQGLEFLIYFQGNSAPDKSGLPSDRFSAERTGGSVSTLTIQRTQQEDSAVYLCASSNARNPFGNTIYFGEGSWLTVV.